These 11 T cell receptor beta chains came from one sample sequenced in a study of cytomegalovirus exposure and HLA in healthy donors. Some clones are missing from TCRdb's copy, which holds only in-frame ones; the method was immunoSEQ multiplex PCR. Of hundreds of thousands of clones in the sample, 90% were seen once. Material: PBMCs. All receptors come from a young woman in good health and CMV-seronegative.

The chain has TRBV5-6 and TRBJ2-7; 13 bases align to TRBD2. This CDR3 has 16 amino acids. Trimming removed 3 bases from V and 5 bases from J; junction bases left unmatched: 8. The V gene's germline CDR1 is SGHDT and CDR2 YYEEEE. CDR3 nucleotides: TGTGCCAGCAGCTCCACCCAGACTAGCGGGAGGAACGAGCAGTACTTC. It encodes CASSSTQTSGRNEQYF.

The chain employs TRBV7-2 and TRBJ2-3, with 8 nucleotides matching TRBD2. CDR1 and CDR2 (germline): SGHTA, FQGNSA. The CDR3 consists of 18 residues. Trimming took 3 bases from V and 2 from J; bases not matched to a gene: 13. CDR3 bases: TGTGCCAGCAGCTTCTTTGCGGGAGGCCGCTCGTTCACAGATACGCAGTATTTT. Translated, it gives CASSFFAGGRSFTDTQYF.

J is TRBJ1-2 and V is TRBV27; 8 bases match TRBD1. From germline, CDR1 is MNHEY and CDR2 SMNVEV (reference sequence). The CDR3 loop spans 14 amino acids. J lost 4 bases, V lost 5 bases, and 6 bases had no gene match. This CDR3 reads CASSSRGQAYGYTF. CDR3 nucleotides: TGTGCCAGCAGTAGTAGGGGACAGGCCTATGGCTACACCTTC.

The V call is TRBV27, the J call TRBJ2-1, with D perhaps TRBD1 or TRBD2 (6 bases each). The CDR3 has 16 amino acids. Trimming removed 2 bases at V and 3 bases at J, with 14 bases between. Germline lookup yields CDR1 MNHEY and CDR2 SMNVEV (reference sequence). CDR3 in DNA: TGTGCCAGCAGTTTAACGGGGGACAAATTCTACAATGAGCAGTTCTTC. Amino acids: CASSLTGDKFYNEQFF.

The chain combines TRBV25-1 with TRBJ2-7, with no clear D. CDR3 size: 12 residues. Trimming took 3 bases from V and 0 from J, leaving 3 bases between them. Per germline, CDR1 MGHDK and CDR2 SYGVNS. The CDR3 nucleotides are TGTGCCAGCAGTGATACCTCCTACGAGCAGTACTTC. It translates to CASSDTSYEQYF.

This clone was detected ten times or more. The chain recombines TRBV6-5 with TRBJ2-5, with D possibly being TRBD1 (5 bases). The CDR3 runs 13 residues. Trimming took 8 bases from V and 5 from J, leaving 15 bases between them. Germline V CDR1 and CDR2: MNHEY, SVGAGI. This CDR3 reads CASGGAGWETQYF. CDR3 bases: TGTGCCAGCGGTGGGGCAGGTTGGGAGACCCAGTACTTC.

V gene TRBV2 combines with J gene TRBJ2-7, with D possibly TRBD2 on 6 matching bases. The CDR3 runs to 16 residues. The V end was cut by 3 bases, the J end by 1 base, with 16 bases between. Germline CDR1 reads SNHLY; CDR2 reads FYNNEI. CDR3 coding DNA: TGTGCCAGCAGTGATCCTCGGGGGTTAGGGTCCTACGAGCAGTACTTC. The encoded protein is CASSDPRGLGSYEQYF.

The V and J genes are TRBV7-2 and TRBJ1-2; no reliable D call. V was trimmed by 4 bases and J by 4 bases, leaving 16 bases between them. CDR3 length: 15 residues. Germline CDR1 SGHTA, CDR2 FQGNSA. The DNA of the CDR3 is TGTGCCAGCAGCTCGACTATCTCTAACCTCTATGGCTACACCTTC. It specifies CASSSTISNLYGYTF.

The V and J genes are TRBV9 and TRBJ1-2, with D tentatively TRBD1 (5 bases). Germline V gene lookup returns CDR1 SGDLS and CDR2 YYNGEE. The CDR3 has 14 residues. The germline V and J ends were trimmed by 4 bases and 2 bases, with 12 bases remaining between them. The CDR3 coding sequence is TGTGCCAGCAGCTCCCGGGGGGAGAACTATGGCTACACCTTC. It is translated as CASSSRGENYGYTF.

This clone was seen just once. This rearrangement joins TRBV10-3 to TRBJ1-5; no definite D call. The germline V and J ends were trimmed by 3 bases and 1 base, with 10 bases remaining between them. This CDR3 contains 15 residues. Per germline, CDR1 ENHRY and CDR2 SYGVKD. In nucleotides, the CDR3 is TGTGCCATCAGTGAAGCCGGAGACAGCAATCAGCCCCAGCATTTT. Encoded protein: CAISEAGDSNQPQHF.

This rearrangement joins TRBV15 to TRBJ2-3; D is uncertain. The CDR3 extends over 13 amino acids. Trimming stripped 3 bases from V and 5 bases from J, with 9 bases between. The germline gives CDR1 LNHNV, CDR2 YYDKDF (reference sequence). CDR3 region: CATSSPGGDTQYF. The CDR3 DNA reads TGTGCCACCAGCAGTCCAGGTGGAGATACGCAGTATTTT.